These T cell receptor beta chains were read from a single sample in a study of T cell responses to AZD1222 COVID-19 vaccine. The repertoire was sequenced with immunoSEQ multiplex PCR; TCRdb's copy has only in-frame clones and lacks some. The table shows some 120,000 clones, with roughly 88% occurring only once. The source was peripheral blood, collected on day 0 of AZD1222 vaccination. These receptors all come from an adult in good health. Each CDR3 is given with its conserved first and last residue. Fields, in order: D gene, J gene, clone size, V gene, CDR3 protein, CDR3 DNA. D genes are given only for firm matches. Expanded clones are given a class, and other clones once, few, many or no size at all.

D gene: NA
J gene: TRBJ1-2
clone size: once
V gene: TRBV5-4
CDR3 protein: CASRREGGQYGYTF
CDR3 DNA: TGTGCCAGCAGACGCGAGGGAGGGCAGTATGGCTACACCTTC

D gene: NA
J gene: TRBJ1-4
clone size: NA
V gene: TRBV28
CDR3 protein: CASGDIGGDNEKLFF
CDR3 DNA: TGTGCCAGCGGCGACATCGGGGGGGATAATGAAAAACTGTTTTTT

D gene: NA
J gene: TRBJ1-1
clone size: NA
V gene: TRBV5-6
CDR3 protein: CASLSFQRNTEAFF
CDR3 DNA: TGTGCCAGCCTAAGTTTTCAGAGGAACACTGAAGCTTTCTTT

D gene: NA
J gene: TRBJ2-2
clone size: few
V gene: TRBV7-6
CDR3 protein: CASSLAPAGRYTGELFF
CDR3 DNA: TGTGCCAGCAGCTTAGCCCCGGCAGGGAGGTACACCGGGGAGCTGTTTTTT

D gene: NA
J gene: TRBJ1-4
clone size: NA
V gene: TRBV6-5
CDR3 protein: CASSYAASVEKLFF
CDR3 DNA: TGTGCCAGCAGTTACGCGGCCTCTGTTGAAAAACTGTTTTTT

D gene: NA
J gene: TRBJ1-1
clone size: NA
V gene: TRBV14
CDR3 protein: CASSQVRGTEAFF
CDR3 DNA: TGTGCCAGCAGCCAAGTAAGGGGAACTGAAGCTTTCTTT

D gene: TRBD2
J gene: TRBJ2-7
clone size: NA
V gene: TRBV6-5
CDR3 protein: CASRGGTDYEQYF
CDR3 DNA: TGTGCCAGCAGGGGGGGGACGGACTACGAGCAGTACTTC

D gene: NA
J gene: TRBJ2-4
clone size: NA
V gene: TRBV2
CDR3 protein: CASSEEKGQKGDIQYF
CDR3 DNA: TGTGCCAGCAGTGAAGAGAAGGGCCAAAAGGGGGACATTCAGTACTTC

D gene: NA
J gene: TRBJ1-6
clone size: NA
V gene: TRBV3-1/TRBV3-2
CDR3 protein: CASRTGVLPLHF
CDR3 DNA: TGTGCCAGCAGAACGGGAGTGTTGCCCCTCCACTTT

D gene: NA
J gene: TRBJ2-3
clone size: NA
V gene: TRBV5-1
CDR3 protein: CASTPQGIGTDTQYF
CDR3 DNA: TGCGCCAGCACGCCTCAGGGGATAGGGACAGATACGCAGTATTTT

D gene: TRBD1
J gene: TRBJ1-5
clone size: NA
V gene: TRBV3-1/TRBV3-2
CDR3 protein: CASSQGQGGRGNQPQHF
CDR3 DNA: TGTGCCAGCAGCCAGGGACAGGGGGGTCGGGGCAATCAGCCCCAGCATTTT

D gene: TRBD2
J gene: TRBJ2-1
clone size: NA
V gene: TRBV12-3/TRBV12-4
CDR3 protein: CASSFGGEGQFF
CDR3 DNA: TGTGCCAGCAGTTTTGGAGGGGAGGGGCAGTTCTTC

D gene: NA
J gene: TRBJ2-2
clone size: NA
V gene: TRBV7-2
CDR3 protein: CASSLGLWAGELFF
CDR3 DNA: TGTGCCAGCAGCTTAGGGTTGTGGGCCGGGGAGCTGTTTTTT

D gene: NA
J gene: TRBJ1-2
clone size: NA
V gene: TRBV12-5
CDR3 protein: CASGFNREPGYTF
CDR3 DNA: TGTGCTAGTGGTTTCAACAGGGAGCCGGGCTACACCTTC

D gene: NA
J gene: TRBJ1-2
clone size: NA
V gene: TRBV4-3
CDR3 protein: CASSQDGTAGYTF
CDR3 DNA: TGCGCCAGCAGCCAAGATGGCACAGCTGGCTACACCTTC

D gene: NA
J gene: TRBJ1-4
clone size: NA
V gene: TRBV6-5
CDR3 protein: CASSYTWTATNEKLFF
CDR3 DNA: TGTGCCAGCAGTTACACCTGGACAGCAACTAATGAAAAACTGTTTTTT

D gene: NA
J gene: TRBJ2-2
clone size: NA
V gene: TRBV7-9
CDR3 protein: CASRDGRTNTGELFF
CDR3 DNA: TGTGCCAGCAGAGACGGACGCACGAACACCGGGGAGCTGTTTTTT

D gene: NA
J gene: TRBJ1-1
clone size: NA
V gene: TRBV30
CDR3 protein: CAWSSLLAFF
CDR3 DNA: TGTGCCTGGAGTTCATTACTAGCTTTCTTT

D gene: TRBD1
J gene: TRBJ2-5
clone size: NA
V gene: TRBV18
CDR3 protein: CASSPPDRGYGETQYF
CDR3 DNA: TGTGCCAGCTCACCACCGGACAGGGGATATGGGGAGACCCAGTACTTC

D gene: TRBD1
J gene: TRBJ1-1
clone size: once
V gene: TRBV10-3
CDR3 protein: CAISETGQGDTEAFF
CDR3 DNA: TGTGCCATCAGTGAAACGGGTCAGGGGGACACTGAAGCTTTCTTT

D gene: TRBD1
J gene: TRBJ1-2
clone size: once
V gene: TRBV4-3
CDR3 protein: CASSQGGSGGPNYGYTF
CDR3 DNA: TGCGCCAGCAGCCAAGGGGGATCAGGGGGCCCCAACTATGGCTACACCTTC

D gene: NA
J gene: TRBJ1-4
clone size: NA
V gene: TRBV5-1
CDR3 protein: CASTVLGGEAEKLFF
CDR3 DNA: TGCGCCAGCACCGTACTTGGGGGCGAAGCTGAAAAACTGTTTTTT

D gene: NA
J gene: TRBJ1-6
clone size: NA
V gene: TRBV7-2
CDR3 protein: CASSLVPGPQPLHF
CDR3 DNA: TGTGCCAGCAGCTTAGTCCCGGGTCCTCAACCCCTCCACTTT

D gene: TRBD2
J gene: TRBJ2-7
clone size: NA
V gene: TRBV19
CDR3 protein: CASSIGEPGLAGGQLYEQYF
CDR3 DNA: TGTGCCAGTAGTATAGGGGAACCGGGACTAGCGGGAGGCCAACTCTACGAGCAGTACTTC

D gene: TRBD1
J gene: TRBJ1-2
clone size: NA
V gene: TRBV2
CDR3 protein: CASIAGQGFLHYGYTF
CDR3 DNA: TGTGCCAGCATTGCGGGACAGGGGTTTTTACACTATGGCTACACCTTC

D gene: NA
J gene: TRBJ2-6
clone size: NA
V gene: TRBV9
CDR3 protein: CASSAHRGTSGANVLTF
CDR3 DNA: TGTGCCAGCAGCGCCCATCGGGGGACCTCTGGGGCCAACGTCCTGACTTTC

D gene: NA
J gene: TRBJ2-7
clone size: NA
V gene: TRBV5-1
CDR3 protein: CASSLKGVHEQYF
CDR3 DNA: TGCGCCAGCAGCTTAAAAGGGGTCCACGAGCAGTACTTC

D gene: TRBD1
J gene: TRBJ2-7
clone size: NA
V gene: TRBV5-5
CDR3 protein: CASSPDRGEQYF
CDR3 DNA: TGTGCCAGCAGCCCCGACAGGGGTGAGCAGTACTTC

D gene: NA
J gene: TRBJ2-1
clone size: NA
V gene: TRBV6-5
CDR3 protein: CASTQGGNEQFF
CDR3 DNA: TGTGCCAGCACCCAAGGGGGCAATGAGCAGTTCTTC

D gene: TRBD1
J gene: TRBJ1-2
clone size: NA
V gene: TRBV4-1
CDR3 protein: CASSQGDRYGYTF
CDR3 DNA: TGCGCCAGCAGCCAAGGGGACAGATATGGCTACACCTTC

D gene: TRBD1
J gene: TRBJ2-5
clone size: NA
V gene: TRBV19
CDR3 protein: CASSTGTGKGETQYF
CDR3 DNA: TGTGCCAGTAGTACCGGGACAGGGAAAGGAGAGACCCAGTACTTC

D gene: NA
J gene: TRBJ2-3
clone size: NA
V gene: TRBV3-1/TRBV3-2
CDR3 protein: CASSQGNTQYF
CDR3 DNA: TGTGCCAGCAGCCAAGGAAATACGCAGTATTTT

D gene: NA
J gene: TRBJ1-1
clone size: NA
V gene: TRBV12-3/TRBV12-4
CDR3 protein: CASILGRATEAFF
CDR3 DNA: TGTGCCAGCATCCTCGGTCGGGCAACTGAAGCTTTCTTT

D gene: TRBD1
J gene: TRBJ2-2
clone size: few
V gene: TRBV9
CDR3 protein: CASSEKTGTGELFF
CDR3 DNA: TGTGCCAGCAGCGAAAAGACAGGGACCGGGGAGCTGTTTTTT

D gene: NA
J gene: TRBJ2-7
clone size: NA
V gene: TRBV7-9
CDR3 protein: CASSLIDRTSVF
CDR3 DNA: TGTGCCAGCAGCTTAATCGACAGGACGTCGGTCTTC

D gene: TRBD2
J gene: TRBJ2-1
clone size: NA
V gene: TRBV7-3
CDR3 protein: CASSFRGTSNEQFF
CDR3 DNA: TGTGCCAGCAGCTTCCGGGGGACTAGCAATGAGCAGTTCTTC

D gene: NA
J gene: TRBJ1-1
clone size: few
V gene: TRBV19
CDR3 protein: CASSPLTVNTEAFF
CDR3 DNA: TGTGCCAGTAGTCCATTGACAGTTAACACTGAAGCTTTCTTT

D gene: NA
J gene: TRBJ2-1
clone size: few
V gene: TRBV29-1
CDR3 protein: CSVFEKQFF
CDR3 DNA: TGCAGCGTTTTCGAGAAGCAGTTCTTC

D gene: NA
J gene: TRBJ1-5
clone size: NA
V gene: TRBV6-2/TRBV6-3
CDR3 protein: CASSPGSNQPQHF
CDR3 DNA: TGTGCCAGCAGTCCGGGATCCAATCAGCCCCAGCATTTT